These 30 T cell receptor beta chains were sequenced from one sample in a study of T cell repertoires in cytomegalovirus infection. These receptors have no known antigen. TCRdb redid the calling of the reads with MiXCR, one entry per CDR3 protein. The sample yields about 920,000 distinct CDR3 sequences, under 40% seen once. Specimen: cultured CD8+ T cells from PBMCs, collected from culture after CMV antigen stimulation. The receptors stem from a human donor in good health (CMV status not recorded). Some clones in this sample may be carry-over from other donors' samples.

The sample holds a few counts of this clonotype. The chain combines TRBV5-1 with TRBJ1-4; D might be TRBD1 (5 bases). This CDR3 comprises 16 residues. V was cut by 5 bases and J by 0 bases, with 14 bases left in between. CDR1 is SGHRS, CDR2 YFSETQ, per germline. CDR3: CASRQEAFATNEKLFF. Written as DNA, the CDR3 is TGCGCCAGCAGACAGGAGGCTTTTGCAACTAATGAAAAACTGTTTTTT.

This sequence joins TRBV4-1 and TRBJ2-1; D is uncertain. In germline, CDR1 is MGHRA, CDR2 YSYEKL. V was trimmed by 1 base and J by 0 bases, leaving 7 bases between them. The CDR3 loop spans 15 amino acids. The CDR3 region is CASSQALHSYNEQFF. The CDR3 coding sequence is TGCGCCAGCAGCCAAGCTTTACACTCCTACAATGAGCAGTTCTTC.

This clonotype was counted a few times. The chain combines TRBV6-2 or TRBV6-3 with TRBJ2-7; tentative D call: TRBD1 (6 bases). The ends were cut back, 3 bases at V and 4 bases at J, with 19 bases in the middle. The CDR3 runs 16 residues. CDR1 MNHEY and CDR2 SVGEGT come from the germline V gene. The CDR3 reads CASSYRTRQAEYEQYV. In DNA, the CDR3 is TGTGCCAGCAGTTATCGGACCCGACAGGCAGAATACGAGCAGTACGTC.

This clonotype was found many times. The chain recombines TRBV27 with TRBJ2-3; 11 bases are shared with TRBD1. With 5 bases clipped from V and 5 bases from J, the junction kept 6 bases outside the gene matches. The germline V gene has CDR1 MNHEY and CDR2 SMNVEV (reference sequence). The CDR3 covers 15 residues. The CDR3 reads CASSPRDRGGDTQYF. The CDR3 nucleotides are TGTGCCAGCAGTCCCCGGGACAGGGGGGGAGATACGCAGTATTTT.

This clonotype was counted many times. The J gene is TRBJ2-4, the V gene TRBV7-8; D is perhaps TRBD2 (5 bases). The ends were cut back, 6 bases at V and 2 bases at J, with 11 bases in the middle. Germline V gene lookup returns CDR1 SGHVS and CDR2 FQNEAQ. This CDR3 has 14 residues. CDR3 nucleotides: TGTGCCAGCAGTTCTCGGACTCCCAAAAACATTCAGTACTTC. It specifies CASSSRTPKNIQYF.

Points on this clonotype: The germline gene is not matched at one end of the junction; a read error may be the cause. The chain couples TRBV7-9 to TRBJ2-1; D tentatively fits TRBD1 or TRBD2 (5 bases each). CDR3 size: 16 residues. Germline CDR1 SEHNR, CDR2 FQNEAQ (reference sequence). This chain's CDR3 is CVSSLGEGIKGNEQFF. CDR3 DNA sequence: TGTGTCAGCAGCTTAGGTGAGGGGATCAAGGGAAATGAGCAGTTCTTC.

The genes are TRBV25-1 and TRBJ1-6; D may be TRBD1 (5 bases). CDR3 size: 19 residues. V dropped 0 bases and J dropped 9 bases, with 24 bases sitting between them. From germline, CDR1 is MGHDK and CDR2 SYGVNS. CDR3 residues: CASSEYFPGGTGPFSPLHF. CDR3 sequence (DNA): TGTGCCAGCAGTGAATATTTCCCAGGCGGGACGGGGCCATTTTCACCCCTCCACTTT.

The chain employs TRBV28 and TRBJ1-1; tentatively, D is TRBD1 (5 bases). The CDR3 is made up of 13 amino acids. Deletions cut 8 bases from V and 10 bases from J, with 20 bases between. Germline values: CDR1 MDHEN, CDR2 SYDVKM. CDR3 protein: CASGVGRWRVAFF. DNA of the CDR3: TGTGCCAGCGGGGTGGGACGGTGGAGGGTAGCTTTCTTT.

This clonotype was found a few times. The chain has TRBV4-2 and TRBJ2-3; perhaps TRBD1 as D (5 bases). The CDR3 sequence is 16 residues long. Germline V CDR1 and CDR2: LGHNA, YNFKEQ. Trimming left V 4 bases short and J 6 bases short, with 20 bases between. CDR3 nucleotide sequence: TGTGCCAGCAGCCCAGACCAGGATTTAGGGGTGGATACGCAGTATTTT. Its protein product is CASSPDQDLGVDTQYF.

Many counts were recorded for this clonotype. The chain uses TRBV7-8 and TRBJ2-2, with TRBD1 identical over 9 bases. The V gene's germline CDR1 is SGHVS and CDR2 FQNEAQ. The CDR3 covers 15 residues. V shed 5 bases and J 3 bases; nucleotides not matched to a gene: 4. The CDR3 here is CASSPDRGHTGELFF. CDR3 bases: TGTGCCAGCAGCCCGGACAGGGGCCACACCGGGGAGCTGTTTTTT.

A few counts support this clonotype. CDR3 protein: CASSPVPVGTDTQYF. For the CDR3, the DNA is TGTGCCAGCAGCCCTGTACCTGTAGGCACAGATACGCAGTATTTT. The rearrangement links TRBV7-2 to TRBJ2-3; D is unclear. This CDR3 spans 15 amino acids. V was trimmed by 5 bases and J by 1 base, leaving 13 bases between them. Per the germline V gene, CDR1 is SGHTA and CDR2 is FQGNSA.

This clonotype was seen a few times. The chain joins TRBV6-2 or TRBV6-3 to TRBJ2-7; D is uncertain. The CDR3 extends over 16 amino acids. V was pared by 2 bases and J by 2 bases, with 16 bases between. Per the germline V gene, CDR1 is MNHEY and CDR2 is SVGEGT. The CDR3 DNA follows: TGTGCCAGCAGTTACACGGTAGGGTGGATCCCCTACGAGCAGTACTTC. The encoded protein is CASSYTVGWIPYEQYF.

This clonotype was detected a few times. The rearrangement links TRBV7-8 to TRBJ1-2; 8 bases map to TRBD1. The V gene's germline CDR1 is SGHVS and CDR2 FQNEAQ. Trimming removed 1 base from V and 3 bases from J; junction bases left unmatched: 13. The CDR3 extends over 18 amino acids. The CDR3 DNA reads as TGTGCCAGCAGCTTAGTTGGTCCGAGACAGGGGATCGACTATGGCTACACCTTC. It specifies CASSLVGPRQGIDYGYTF.

In its sample, this clonotype was seen once. This chain links TRBV2 with TRBJ1-2; a possible D gene is TRBD1 (6 bases). V was clipped by 4 bases and J by 3 bases, with 15 bases between them. The germline CDR1 and CDR2 sequences are SNHLY and FYNNEI. This CDR3 has 15 amino acids. CDR3 region: CASSGKFGTYYGYTF. Here the CDR3 DNA reads TGTGCCAGCAGTGGCAAGTTCGGGACATACTATGGCTACACCTTC.

In its sample, this clonotype was seen many times. The chain recombines TRBV20-1 with TRBJ1-6, with D possibly TRBD1 on 6 matching bases. The CDR3 consists of 17 residues. Per the germline V gene, CDR1 is DFQATT and CDR2 is SNEGSKA (reference sequence). The germline V and J ends were trimmed by 6 bases and 7 bases, with 25 bases remaining between them. The CDR3 spells CSAKGDWGDKTNSPLHF. DNA of the CDR3: TGCAGTGCCAAAGGGGATTGGGGGGACAAGACCAATTCACCCCTCCACTTT.

This chain connects TRBV7-2 to TRBJ2-2; the match to TRBD2 covers 8 bases. CDR3 length: 17 amino acids. Germline CDR1 and CDR2: SGHTA and FQGNSA. With V trimmed by 1 base and J by 4 bases, 8 bases remained unmatched. CDR3: CASSLDLAGGATGELFF. The CDR3 DNA reads as TGTGCCAGCAGCTTAGACTTGGCGGGGGGCGCCACCGGGGAGCTGTTTTTT.

As regards this clonotype: The junction and the germline gene differ at one end; a read error may be behind it. The chain combines TRBV6-6 with TRBJ2-1; the match to TRBD2 covers 8 bases. Germline CDR1 and CDR2: MNHNY and SVGAGI (reference sequence). The CDR3 consists of 12 residues. The CDR3 region is CVSSYGGDEQFF. The CDR3 nucleotides read TGTGTCAGCAGTTACGGGGGGGATGAGCAGTTCTTC.

This clonotype was counted a few times. This rearrangement joins TRBV6-2 or TRBV6-3 to TRBJ1-1, with no clear D. This CDR3 region has 14 residues. Trimming stripped 4 bases from V and 7 bases from J, with 16 bases between. Germline V CDR1 and CDR2: MNHEY, SVGEGT. As DNA, the CDR3 is TGTGCCAGCAGTTTAACTCCGGTACGCCTTGAAGCTTTCTTT. This sequence encodes CASSLTPVRLEAFF.

This clonotype was recorded a few times. The gene calls are TRBV19 and TRBJ1-5; maybe TRBD1 (6 bases). Trimming left V 1 base short and J 3 bases short, with 10 bases between. The CDR3 extends over 15 amino acids. Per germline, CDR1 LNHDA and CDR2 SQIVND (reference sequence). CDR3 in amino acids: CASSIAGDTNQPQHF. CDR3 bases: TGTGCCAGTAGTATAGCAGGGGATACCAATCAGCCCCAGCATTTT.

This rearrangement joins TRBV6-2 or TRBV6-3 to TRBJ1-4, with TRBD1 identical over 10 bases. The CDR3 consists of 18 residues. Germline lookup yields CDR1 MNHEY and CDR2 SVGEGT. V shed 4 bases and J 4 bases; nucleotides not matched to a gene: 12. In DNA, the CDR3 is TGTGCCAGCAGTTTTTACCGGGACAGGGGCGTCGGTAATGAAAAACTGTTTTTT. Translation gives CASSFYRDRGVGNEKLFF.

This clonotype was seen a handful of times. The chain carries TRBV20-1 and TRBJ2-1, with D tentatively TRBD1 (5 bases). The CDR3 covers 16 residues. Trimming shortened V by 1 base and J by 3 bases, and 16 bases separated the two germline ends. CDR1 is DFQATT and CDR2 is SNEGSKA in the germline V gene (reference sequence). The CDR3 DNA is TGCAGTGCTAGAGCAACAGGAATGGGATTCTACAATGAGCAGTTCTTC. It translates to CSARATGMGFYNEQFF.

The chain uses TRBV2 and TRBJ2-1, with D perhaps matching TRBD2 (5 bases). This CDR3 has 12 residues. V was cut by 11 bases and J by 8 bases, with 16 bases left in between. CDR1 and CDR2 (germline): SNHLY, FYNNEI. CDR3 region: CARGELGDEQFF. In DNA, the CDR3 is TGTGCCCGGGGTGAGCTCGGCGATGAGCAGTTCTTC.

This clonotype has ten or more counts. The CDR3 here is CASWTGNNSPLHF. The DNA for the CDR3 is TGTGCCAGCTGGACAGGGAATAATTCACCCCTCCACTTT. The chain carries TRBV5-4 and TRBJ1-6; 8 bases fit TRBD1. The CDR3 runs to 13 residues. CDR1 and CDR2 from the germline V gene are SGHNT and YYREEE (reference sequence). Unmatched junction bases numbered 2, after V lost 7 bases and J lost 5 bases.

This clonotype was counted many times. The chain combines TRBV28 with TRBJ2-5; TRBD2 aligns across 15 bases. There are 20 residues in the CDR3. The germline V gene has CDR1 MDHEN and CDR2 SYDVKM. V was clipped by 5 bases and J by 1 base; unmatched bases: 14. CDR3 in DNA: TGTGCCAGCAGTCCAGTTCCGGGACTAGCGGGGGGCAACTCCCAAGAGACCCAGTACTTC. Translating it yields CASSPVPGLAGGNSQETQYF.

This clonotype showed up just a few times. V gene TRBV7-8 combines with J gene TRBJ2-7; TRBD1 matches 7 bases. The germline V gene encodes CDR1 SGHVS and CDR2 FQNEAQ. The CDR3 is 15 amino acids. With 5 bases clipped from V and 2 bases from J, the junction kept 9 bases outside the gene matches. CDR3 in DNA: TGTGCCAGCAGCCTACTCTCGACAGGGACCTACGAGCAGTACGTC. This encodes CASSLLSTGTYEQYV.

This clonotype was seen a few times. The chain combines TRBV24-1 with TRBJ2-3; 7 nucleotides align to TRBD1. The CDR3 is 14 amino acids. Trimming at V came to 7 bases and at J to 2 bases, leaving 5 bases not matched to a gene. Germline assignment: CDR1 KGHDR and CDR2 SFDVKD. Here the CDR3 reads CATRGGRATDTQYF. CDR3 DNA sequence: TGTGCCACCAGAGGGGGCCGAGCCACAGATACGCAGTATTTT.

The gene calls are TRBV29-1 and TRBJ1-2; D is uncertain. In germline, CDR1 is SQVTM, CDR2 ANQGSEA. The CDR3 has 12 amino acids. V lost 5 bases, J lost 4 bases, and 11 bases lay in between. The CDR3, as DNA: TGCAGCGTTCCCGGGAGTCGCTATGGCTACACCTTC. Its translation is CSVPGSRYGYTF.

The chain employs TRBV27 and TRBJ1-5, with a tentative D call TRBD1 (5 bases). From germline, CDR1 is MNHEY and CDR2 SMNVEV (reference sequence). V was clipped by 3 bases and J by 3 bases, with 12 bases between them. The CDR3 loop spans 15 amino acids. CDR3 protein: CASSFNGADNQPQHF. The CDR3, as DNA: TGTGCCAGCAGTTTCAACGGGGCGGACAATCAGCCCCAGCATTTT.

This clonotype appeared a few times. The rearrangement joins TRBV7-8 to TRBJ1-5; D ambiguous. The CDR3 has 15 residues. Per germline, CDR1 SGHVS and CDR2 FQNEAQ. Trimming pared 2 bases from V and 3 bases from J, leaving 11 bases between. The CDR3 coding sequence is TGTGCCAGCAGCTTACCAGGTCACGTCAATCAGCCCCAGCATTTT. It is translated as CASSLPGHVNQPQHF.

V usage is TRBV10-2 and J usage is TRBJ2-5, with D perhaps TRBD2 (5 bases). The CDR3 loop spans 14 amino acids. Germline assignment: CDR1 WSHSY and CDR2 SAAADI. The V end lost 1 base, the J end lost 5 bases, and 11 bases lay between the germline ends. CDR3 region: CASSEFGRRETQYF. CDR3 bases: TGCGCCAGCAGTGAGTTTGGTCGGAGGGAGACCCAGTACTTC.